Below are 15 T cell receptor beta chains sequenced from a single sample in a study of cytomegalovirus exposure and HLA in healthy donors (dated by TCRdb to about 2017). The library relied on the immunoSEQ multiplex PCR assay. For the multiplex PCR, a mixture combining 60 forward primers for TCR Vbeta segments and 13 reverse primers for TCR Jbeta segments was used. The table comes from immuneACCESS by way of TCRdb, which keeps in-frame sequences with V and J called. Part of the clones is missing from these tables; in studies checked, under half for an unresolved V gene and the rest for unknown reasons. For this sample the table gives about 190,000 clones, of which roughly 80% were detected only once. Less than 2% of the sample is held by the ten biggest clonotypes. Material for sequencing was PBMCs. Source of these receptors: a woman in her late teens or twenties in good health and CMV-seronegative.

CDR3 DNA: TGTGCCAGCAGCCCCTTCTCGGGGTCACCCCTCCACTTT. Translation: CASSPFSGSPLHF. The chain is built from TRBV11-2 and TRBJ1-6; D call uncertain. Germline V gives CDR1 SGHAT, CDR2 FQNNGV. The CDR3 runs to 13 residues. V lost 5 bases and J lost 10, with 12 bases in between. Filled out from reference TRBV11-2 and TRBJ1-6, the complete variable domain reads EAGVAQSPRYKIIEKRQSVAFWCNPISGHATLYWYQQILGQGPKLLIQFQNNGVVDDSQLPKDRFSAERLKGVDSTLKIQPAKLEDSAVYLCASSPFSGSPLHFGNGTRLTVT.

V and J are TRBV5-5 and TRBJ2-1, with 7 bases matching TRBD1. CDR1 and CDR2 (germline): SGHKS, YYEKEE (reference sequence). The V gene end was trimmed by 2 bases and the J gene end by 6 bases; junction bases not matched to a gene: 2. The CDR3 loop spans 13 amino acids. The CDR3 region is CASSLGTVNEQFF. The CDR3 nucleotides are TGTGCCAGCAGCTTAGGGACAGTCAATGAGCAGTTCTTC.

This clone has a handful of counts. The chain employs TRBV5-1 and TRBJ1-5, with TRBD1 matching 9 bases. The germline CDR1 and CDR2 sequences are SGHRS and YFSETQ. The CDR3 covers 14 residues. After removal of 4 bases from V and 5 bases from J, the junction contained 4 bases not matched to a gene. CDR3 bases: TGCGCCAGCAGCCCCGGACAGGGGCATCAGCCCCAGCATTTT. It codes for CASSPGQGHQPQHF.

This clone occurred a few times. This chain uses TRBV7-9 with TRBJ1-1; 7 nucleotides match TRBD1. Germline V gives CDR1 SEHNR, CDR2 FQNEAQ (reference sequence). V shed 7 bases, J shed 1 base, and the junction held 9 bases outside the gene matches. This CDR3 is built from 15 residues. CDR3 sequence (DNA): TGTGCCAGCATCGAGGGGGCCGTCCAGAACACTGAAGCTTTCTTT. Protein sequence: CASIEGAVQNTEAFF.

The gene calls are TRBV4-3 and TRBJ2-1; 7 nucleotides match TRBD2. The junction had 4 bases not matched to a gene; V was cut back by 1 base and J by 4 bases. The germline CDR1 and CDR2 sequences are LGHNA and YSLEER. There are 15 residues in the CDR3. CDR3 residues: CASSQGTRLYNEQFF. In DNA, the CDR3 is TGCGCCAGCAGCCAAGGGACTAGGCTTTACAATGAGCAGTTCTTC.

This clone was detected only once. This chain's CDR3 is CASSIIVGRAYEQYF. CDR3 DNA sequence: TGTGCCAGTAGTATAATAGTGGGCAGAGCCTACGAGCAGTACTTC. This chain joins TRBV19 and TRBJ2-7; no firm D call. Germline values: CDR1 LNHDA, CDR2 SQIVND (reference sequence). V shed 2 bases and J shed 2 bases, with 13 bases lying between them. CDR3 size: 15 residues.

The rearrangement uses TRBV30 and TRBJ1-5; 7 bases fit TRBD1. Germline V CDR1 and CDR2: GTSNPN, SVGIG (reference sequence). V trimming: 3 bases; J trimming: 5 bases; junction bases outside the gene matches: 10. The CDR3 extends over 15 amino acids. The chain's CDR3 is CAWSPGQTSHQPQHF. CDR3 sequence (DNA): TGTGCCTGGAGCCCGGGACAGACGAGTCATCAGCCCCAGCATTTT.

The chain is built from TRBV7-9 and TRBJ2-7; 7 nucleotides align to TRBD2. CDR1 and CDR2 from the germline V gene are SEHNR and FQNEAQ (reference sequence). The CDR3 sequence is 14 residues long. The J segment lost 4 bases and the V segment lost 4 bases, leaving 7 bases of the junction unmatched. CDR3 DNA sequence: TGTGCCAGCAGCTATACTAGCGCAAAATACGAGCAGTACTTC. Encoded protein: CASSYTSAKYEQYF.

This clone was detected a few times. The V and J genes are TRBV28 and TRBJ1-5; 8 bases map to TRBD1. The germline V gene has CDR1 MDHEN and CDR2 SYDVKM. V gave up 3 bases and J gave up 4 bases; unmatched junction bases: 8. This CDR3 is 16 amino acids long. CDR3 amino acids: CASSLLQGDLNQPQHF. DNA of the CDR3: TGTGCCAGCAGTTTGTTACAGGGGGACTTAAATCAGCCCCAGCATTTT.

The rearrangement links TRBV27 to TRBJ2-7; D not certain. There are 14 residues in the CDR3. Trimming left V 3 bases short and J 4 bases short, with 13 bases between. Germline values: CDR1 MNHEY, CDR2 SMNVEV (reference sequence). The CDR3 here is CASSFRPVEYEQYF. CDR3 nucleotide sequence: TGTGCCAGCAGTTTCAGGCCCGTTGAGTACGAGCAGTACTTC.

The chain employs TRBV5-6 and TRBJ2-1, with a possible D match to TRBD2 (6 bases). Trimming removed 4 bases at V and 7 bases at J, with 12 bases between. Germline-derived CDR1 and CDR2 are SGHDT and YYEEEE. The CDR3 is 13 residues long. CDR3 loop: CASSKGLWNEQFF. In DNA, the CDR3 is TGTGCCAGCAGCAAGGGACTGTGGAATGAGCAGTTCTTC. Together with reference TRBV5-6 and TRBJ2-1, the CDR3 gives the full variable domain: DAGVTQSPTHLIKTRGQQVTLRCSPKSGHDTVSWYQQALGQGPQFIFQYYEEEERQRGNFPDRFSGHQFPNYSSELNVNALLLGDSALYLCASSKGLWNEQFFGPGTRLTVL.

V and J are TRBV7-8 and TRBJ2-2; 12 bases are shared with TRBD2. V trimming: 5 bases; J trimming: 5 bases; junction bases outside the gene matches: 6. The CDR3 sequence is 16 residues long. Germline values: CDR1 SGHVS, CDR2 FQNEAQ. The CDR3 nucleotides are TGTGCCAGCAGCCCCTGGACTAGCGGGACAACCGGGGAGCTGTTTTTT. Encoded protein: CASSPWTSGTTGELFF. Variable domain in full (rest from reference TRBV7-8 and TRBJ2-2): GAGVSQSPRYKVAKRGQDVALRCDPISGHVSLFWYQQALGQGPEFLTYFQNEAQLDKSGLPSDRFFAERPEGSVSTLKIQRTQQEDSAVYLCASSPWTSGTTGELFFGEGSRLTVL.

The chain has TRBV30 and TRBJ2-1; 9 nucleotides line up with TRBD2. CDR1 GTSNPN and CDR2 SVGIG come from the germline V gene (reference sequence). The CDR3 loop spans 18 amino acids. The junction had 10 bases not matched to a gene; V was cut back by 0 bases and J by 1 base. The CDR3 nucleotides read TGTGCCTGGAGTGTACGCTCGGGGCGGGAGGGGTCCTACAATGAGCAGTTCTTC. Protein product: CAWSVRSGREGSYNEQFF. Full variable domain (remainder filled in from reference TRBV30 and TRBJ2-1): SQTIHQWPATLVQPVGSPLSLECTVEGTSNPNLYWYRQAAGRGLQLLFYSVGIGQISSEVPQNLSASRPQDRQFILSSKKLLLSDSGFYLCAWSVRSGREGSYNEQFFGPGTRLTVL.

The rearrangement joins TRBV2 to TRBJ2-6, with a weak D call TRBD1 (5 bases). The CDR3 consists of 16 residues. The germline CDR1 and CDR2 sequences are SNHLY and FYNNEI. V was pared by 5 bases and J by 2 bases, with 13 bases between. CDR3 DNA sequence: TGTGCCAGCAGTTCAGGCGACAGAGCTGGGGCCAACGTCCTGACTTTC. Translating it yields CASSSGDRAGANVLTF.

V and J are TRBV6-5 and TRBJ2-1; 7 positions agree with TRBD1. The trim removed 7 bases at V and 1 base at J, leaving 4 bases unmatched. CDR1 is MNHEY and CDR2 is SVGAGI in the germline V gene. The CDR3 consists of 14 residues. DNA for the CDR3: TGTGCCAGCACCCAGGGGGTGTCCTACAATGAGCAGTTCTTC. Amino acid sequence: CASTQGVSYNEQFF.